This TCR beta chain was identified in a study of OX40 agonist ivuxolimab in advanced cancers. Regarding the study as a whole: Both blood CD4+ and CD8+ T cells showed clonal growth by week 6 at 0.1 to 3.0 mg/kg. The mean number of expanded clones was higher in CD8+ T cells than in CD4+. Not determined was the antigen specificity of the expanded peripheral T cells.

The ends lost 7 bases at V and 0 bases at J; junction bases unmatched: 5. Germline lookup yields CDR1 GTSNPN and CDR2 SVGIG (reference sequence). The CDR3 covers 15 residues. The method was immunoSEQ multiplex PCR; TCRdb's version includes in-frame clones alone and lacks a portion of them. The sample has about 76,000 clones, roughly 85% seen once; the top ten hold about 0.6%. Any history of autoimmune disease or systemic immunosuppression disqualified patients. As to this clone: Its antigen is not known.

This material consisted of CD4+ or CD8+ T cells sorted from blood, taken in a trial of the OX40 agonist ivuxolimab. The clonotype was recovered from an adult with an advanced solid tumor such as melanoma, head and neck, liver or kidney cancer. V usage is TRBV30 and J usage is TRBJ1-4; TRBD1 agrees at 10 bases. The CDR3, as DNA: TGTGCCTTCAGGACAGGGGGAACAACTAATGAAAAACTGTTTTTT. It codes for CAFRTGGTTNEKLFF.